This TCR beta chain was identified during a study of blood T cell repertoires in COVID-19. TCRdb's table, derived via immunoSEQ multiplex PCR, lists solely in-frame clones and lacks some. The data show fewer than 110,000 clones, with less than 85% seen just once and approximately 1.8% held by the top ten. This clonotype was sampled from a woman between 65 and 79 years old with active or convalescent COVID-19. The sequencing sample was made of peripheral blood.

The CDR3 DNA reads as TGTGCCAGTACCTCACCGGACAGGGGTCATGGGTACAATGAGCAGTTCTTC. This sequence encodes CASTSPDRGHGYNEQFF. This chain uses TRBV19 with TRBJ2-1, with 9 bases aligning to TRBD1. The CDR3 extends over 17 amino acids. Germline-derived CDR1 and CDR2 are LNHDA and SQIVND (reference sequence). Trimming at V came to 7 bases and at J to 4 bases, leaving 14 bases not matched to a gene.